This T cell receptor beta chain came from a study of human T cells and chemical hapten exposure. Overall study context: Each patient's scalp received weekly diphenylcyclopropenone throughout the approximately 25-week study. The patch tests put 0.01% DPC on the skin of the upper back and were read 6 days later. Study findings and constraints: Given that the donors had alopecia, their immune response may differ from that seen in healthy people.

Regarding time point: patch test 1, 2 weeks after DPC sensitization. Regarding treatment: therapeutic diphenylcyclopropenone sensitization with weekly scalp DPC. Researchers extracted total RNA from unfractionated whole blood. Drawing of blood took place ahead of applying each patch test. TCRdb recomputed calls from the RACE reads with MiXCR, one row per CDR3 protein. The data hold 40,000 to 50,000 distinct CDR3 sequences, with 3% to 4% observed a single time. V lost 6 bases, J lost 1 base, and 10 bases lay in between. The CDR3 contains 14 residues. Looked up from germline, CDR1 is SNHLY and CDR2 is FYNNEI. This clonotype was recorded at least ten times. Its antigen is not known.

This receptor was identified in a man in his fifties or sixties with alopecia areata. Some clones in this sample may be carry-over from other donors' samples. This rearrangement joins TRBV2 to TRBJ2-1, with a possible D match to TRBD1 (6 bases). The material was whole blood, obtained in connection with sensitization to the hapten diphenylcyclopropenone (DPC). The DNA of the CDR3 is TGTGCCAGCAGAGCTAGGGGGTCCTACAATGAGCAGTTCTTC. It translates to CASRARGSYNEQFF.